This is a list of T cell receptor beta chains from one sample in a study of T cells in Graves' hyperthyroidism and ophthalmopathy. One entry per CDR3 protein results from TCRdb running MiXCR on the multiplex PCR reads. The sample consists of 600,000 to 700,000 distinct CDR3 sequences, roughly 46% of them appearing once. The sequenced material came from peripheral blood or thyroid tissue (not recorded which). The receptors come from an adult man with Graves' disease, either hyperthyroidism or ophthalmopathy (not recorded which). Each CDR3 is given with its conserved first and last residue. The order of the fields is D gene, clone size, V gene, J gene, CDR3 DNA, CDR3 protein. The D gene is left open where the match is weak. Rows give clone size only sometimes, using once, few, many, or a class for an expanded clone.

d_gene: TRBD2; abundance: NA; v_gene: TRBV7-9; j_gene: TRBJ2-2; CDR3nt: TGTGCCAGCAGCCAGGGGACTAGCGGGAACACCGGGGAGCTGTTTTTT; CDR3aa: CASSQGTSGNTGELFF
d_gene: TRBD1; abundance: few; v_gene: TRBV20-1; j_gene: TRBJ1-2; CDR3nt: TGCAGTGCTAGTCCCAACCGCGGGACAGGGCATGGCTACACCTTC; CDR3aa: CSASPNRGTGHGYTF
d_gene: NA; abundance: few; v_gene: TRBV14; j_gene: TRBJ1-6; CDR3nt: TGTGCCAGCAGCCAAGATCCAGGGAATGGGTACAATTCACCCCTCCACTTT; CDR3aa: CASSQDPGNGYNSPLHF
d_gene: NA; abundance: NA; v_gene: TRBV5-1; j_gene: TRBJ1-2; CDR3nt: TGCGCCAGCAGCGCCGAAACCGGGACCGATTATGGCTACACCTTC; CDR3aa: CASSAETGTDYGYTF
d_gene: NA; abundance: many; v_gene: TRBV10-3; j_gene: TRBJ1-6; CDR3nt: TGTGCCAGCGTCGGAGGGTCACCCCTCCACTTT; CDR3aa: CASVGGSPLHF
d_gene: TRBD2; abundance: NA; v_gene: TRBV9; j_gene: TRBJ2-7; CDR3nt: TGTGCCAGCAGCGGGGGCTTGGGTAGCGGGAGGATTGAGCAGTACTTC; CDR3aa: CASSGGLGSGRIEQYF
d_gene: NA; abundance: NA; v_gene: TRBV12-3/TRBV12-4; j_gene: TRBJ2-7; CDR3nt: TGTGCCAGCAGTTTAGCAGGGGTACCCTACGAGCAGTACTTC; CDR3aa: CASSLAGVPYEQYF
d_gene: NA; abundance: few; v_gene: TRBV14; j_gene: TRBJ1-3; CDR3nt: TGTGCCAGCAGCCTCGGGTTCTTCCTCTCTGGAAACACCATATATTTT; CDR3aa: CASSLGFFLSGNTIYF
d_gene: NA; abundance: few; v_gene: TRBV7-2; j_gene: TRBJ1-2; CDR3nt: TGTGCCAGCAGCTTGGTCAGTGTTTTTGGCTACACCTTC; CDR3aa: CASSLVSVFGYTF
d_gene: NA; abundance: NA; v_gene: TRBV5-1; j_gene: TRBJ2-7; CDR3nt: TGCGCCAGCAGCATTCGCCTTTCCTACGAGCAGTACTTC; CDR3aa: CASSIRLSYEQYF
d_gene: NA; abundance: many; v_gene: TRBV2; j_gene: TRBJ2-7; CDR3nt: TGTGCCAGCTCCCTCCTTGACCCCGAGCAGTACTTC; CDR3aa: CASSLLDPEQYF
d_gene: TRBD2; abundance: NA; v_gene: TRBV6-5; j_gene: TRBJ2-5; CDR3nt: TGTGCCAGCAGTTTGCGGGAGGGCCGAATAGGGGAGACCCAGTACTTC; CDR3aa: CASSLREGRIGETQYF
d_gene: NA; abundance: NA; v_gene: TRBV15; j_gene: TRBJ1-1; CDR3nt: TGTGCCACCAGCAGAGGGGGGCGCCTGGGAAACACTGAAGCTTTCTTT; CDR3aa: CATSRGGRLGNTEAFF
d_gene: TRBD1; abundance: NA; v_gene: TRBV2; j_gene: TRBJ1-6; CDR3nt: TGTGCCAGCACTCCCGGGACAGCGCTCCACTTT; CDR3aa: CASTPGTALHF
d_gene: NA; abundance: NA; v_gene: TRBV15; j_gene: TRBJ2-7; CDR3nt: TGTGCCACCTCCGTGGGGGACTCCTACGAGCAGTACTTC; CDR3aa: CATSVGDSYEQYF
d_gene: NA; abundance: NA; v_gene: TRBV12-3/TRBV12-4; j_gene: TRBJ1-1; CDR3nt: TGTGCCAGCAGTTTCATCAGGGATCGGACTGAAGCTTTCTTT; CDR3aa: CASSFIRDRTEAFF
d_gene: TRBD1; abundance: many; v_gene: TRBV7-6; j_gene: TRBJ2-5; CDR3nt: TGTGCCAGCAGCCGGGACAGGGGAAGCGAGACCCAGTACTTC; CDR3aa: CASSRDRGSETQYF
d_gene: TRBD1; abundance: many; v_gene: TRBV7-6; j_gene: TRBJ2-7; CDR3nt: TGTGCCAGCAGCTCTGCCGGGACAGGAGCGTACGAGCAGTACTTC; CDR3aa: CASSSAGTGAYEQYF
d_gene: TRBD1; abundance: few; v_gene: TRBV7-9; j_gene: TRBJ2-2; CDR3nt: TGTGCCAGCAGCTCGACAGGGGTTGGCACCGGGGAGCTGTTTTTT; CDR3aa: CASSSTGVGTGELFF
d_gene: NA; abundance: NA; v_gene: TRBV24-1; j_gene: TRBJ1-2; CDR3nt: TGTGCTAGTCAGCCAGGGATGTCTTACTATGGCTACACCTTC; CDR3aa: CASQPGMSYYGYTF
d_gene: NA; abundance: NA; v_gene: TRBV11-2; j_gene: TRBJ1-2; CDR3nt: TGTGCCAGCAGCCTCGACCTGGCAGTTAACTCTGGCTACACCTTC; CDR3aa: CASSLDLAVNSGYTF
d_gene: TRBD1; abundance: few; v_gene: TRBV10-3; j_gene: TRBJ1-2; CDR3nt: TGTGCCAGCAGTGTCTTATTTGGGACAGGGGGTGGCTACACCTTC; CDR3aa: CASSVLFGTGGGYTF
d_gene: TRBD1; abundance: NA; v_gene: TRBV10-3; j_gene: TRBJ1-5; CDR3nt: TGTGCCATCAGTGAAGGGACAGGGCACAATCAGCCCCAGCATTTT; CDR3aa: CAISEGTGHNQPQHF
d_gene: TRBD1; abundance: NA; v_gene: TRBV14; j_gene: TRBJ2-5; CDR3nt: TGTGCCAGCAGCCAACTGACAGGGGGCCAAGAGACCCAGTACTTC; CDR3aa: CASSQLTGGQETQYF
d_gene: NA; abundance: NA; v_gene: TRBV24-1; j_gene: TRBJ1-3; CDR3nt: TGTGCCACCAGTGATCCACGTTGGGACGGAAACTCTGGAAACACCATATATTTT; CDR3aa: CATSDPRWDGNSGNTIYF
d_gene: TRBD1; abundance: NA; v_gene: TRBV7-9; j_gene: TRBJ2-2; CDR3nt: TGTGCCAGCAGCCGTCAGGGACAGGCAAACACCGGGGAGCTGTTTTTT; CDR3aa: CASSRQGQANTGELFF